The rows below give T cell receptor beta chains drawn from one sample of a study of Ad26.COV2.S vaccination and SARS-CoV-2 variants. Data came from immunoSEQ multiplex PCR; TCRdb stores just in-frame clones and leaves some out. Of about 350,000 clones in the sample, 86% are singletons; the top ten hold 9.5% to 12%. The sequences come from peripheral blood, collected in a trial of Ad26.COV2.S vaccine versus placebo. These receptors came from a person between 18 and 65 years old who received the Ad26.COV2.S COVID-19 vaccine or a placebo. Each CDR3 is given with its conserved first and last residue. The D gene is left open where the match is weak. Size is stated for part of the rows, as once, few or many counts, or as a class when the clone is expanded.

TGTGCCAGCTCACCATTAGGGGTTGCCACAGATACGCAGTATTTT CASSPLGVATDTQYF TRBV18 NA TRBJ2-3 NA
TGTGCCAGCAGCTCAGGGGTCTCACCCCTCCACTTT CASSSGVSPLHF TRBV7-2 few TRBJ1-6 NA
TGTGCCAGCAGCTTAAGGGGGGTCACTAATGAAAAACTGTTTTTT CASSLRGVTNEKLFF TRBV7-3 NA TRBJ1-4 NA
TGTGCCAGCAGCCAACGACAGGACATGGGGCAGTACTTC CASSQRQDMGQYF TRBV7-3 NA TRBJ2-7 NA
TGTGCCAGCTCGTCGTATGGGGTTCAGCCCCAGCATTTT CASSSYGVQPQHF TRBV18 NA TRBJ1-5 NA
TGTGCCAGCAATCCCAAAGAGTCAGGCGGCTACACCTTC CASNPKESGGYTF TRBV6-5 NA TRBJ1-2 NA
TGTGCCAGCACCCCGGGGACGGTTCTCTTTTCACCCCTCCACTTT CASTPGTVLFSPLHF TRBV6-6 NA TRBJ1-6 NA
TGTGCCAGCAGCTTGGCCAGGGTGATCGTAGAGACCCAGTACTTC CASSLARVIVETQYF TRBV5-6 few TRBJ2-5 NA
TGTGCCAGCAGCTCGGGACAGGCCCAATCACCCCTCCACTTT CASSSGQAQSPLHF TRBV11-2 few TRBJ1-6 TRBD1
TGCGCCAGCAGCTTGCGGGCAGCGACTCACAATGAGCAGTTCTTC CASSLRAATHNEQFF TRBV5-1 NA TRBJ2-1 NA
TGTGCCAGTAGCCTCGACATTCTGGGGACTGAAGCTTTCTTT CASSLDILGTEAFF TRBV19 once TRBJ1-1 NA
TGTGCCAGTAACCACAGAAGCGATAAGGAGCCCCAGCATTTT CASNHRSDKEPQHF TRBV19 NA TRBJ1-5 NA
TGTGCCAGCAGGTCGGCCAGCGTGCGAGCTTTCTTT CASRSASVRAFF TRBV7-2 NA TRBJ1-1 NA
TGTGCCAGCTCACCAGGGGAGAACACTGAAGCTTTCTTT CASSPGENTEAFF TRBV18 NA TRBJ1-1 NA
TGTGCCAGCAGTGCGACTAGCGGGAGCCCCAAAAACATTCAGTACTTC CASSATSGSPKNIQYF TRBV6-1 NA TRBJ2-4 TRBD2
TGTGCCAGCAGCCTCGTTAGGAACACTGAAGCTTTCTTT CASSLVRNTEAFF TRBV3-1/TRBV3-2 NA TRBJ1-1 NA
TGTGCCTGGAGTGCCACGGAGGGTCAGCCCCAGCATTTT CAWSATEGQPQHF TRBV30 NA TRBJ1-5 NA